This T cell receptor (beta chain) was identified during a study of cytomegalovirus exposure and HLA in healthy donors. The table lists this clone with a few counts. Use of 60 Vbeta and 13 Jbeta primers characterized the PCR. Profiled with immunoSEQ multiplex PCR; TCRdb holds only in-frame clones, not every one. Among some 190,000 clones listed, roughly 78% were seen once. V gave up 5 bases and J gave up 5 bases; unmatched junction bases: 13. Germline CDR1 LNHDA, CDR2 SQIVND (reference sequence). The CDR3 is made up of 16 amino acids. This sequence was found in a woman under 40 in good health and CMV-seronegative. The chain has TRBV19 and TRBJ2-7; 9 nucleotides agree with TRBD2. Sequenced input: PBMCs. CDR3 sequence reads: CASSPTAAGGSDEQYF. CDR3 sequence (DNA): TGTGCCAGTAGTCCAACAGCAGCGGGGGGATCCGACGAGCAGTACTTC.